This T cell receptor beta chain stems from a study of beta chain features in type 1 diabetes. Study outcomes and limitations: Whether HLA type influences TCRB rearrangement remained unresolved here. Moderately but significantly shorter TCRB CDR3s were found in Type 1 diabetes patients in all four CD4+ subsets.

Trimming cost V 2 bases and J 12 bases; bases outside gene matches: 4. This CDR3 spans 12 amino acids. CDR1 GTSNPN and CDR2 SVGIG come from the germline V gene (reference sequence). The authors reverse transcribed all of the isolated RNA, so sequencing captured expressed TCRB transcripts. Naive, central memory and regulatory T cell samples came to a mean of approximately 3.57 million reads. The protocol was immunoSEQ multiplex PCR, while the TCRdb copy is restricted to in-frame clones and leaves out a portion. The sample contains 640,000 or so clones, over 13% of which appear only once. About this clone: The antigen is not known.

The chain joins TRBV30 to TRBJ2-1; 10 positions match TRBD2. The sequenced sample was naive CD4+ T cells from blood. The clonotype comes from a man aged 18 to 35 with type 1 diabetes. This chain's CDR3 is CAWSLAGVVQFF. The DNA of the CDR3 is TGTGCCTGGAGTCTAGCGGGAGTCGTGCAGTTCTTC. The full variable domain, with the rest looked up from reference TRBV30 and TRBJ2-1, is SQTIHQWPATLVQPVGSPLSLECTVEGTSNPNLYWYRQAAGRGLQLLFYSVGIGQISSEVPQNLSASRPQDRQFILSSKKLLLSDSGFYLCAWSLAGVVQFFGPGTRLTVL.